This TCR beta chain was captured in a study of follicular helper T cells after annual influenza vaccination. About the study: For some subjects, blood spans the 2013-2014, 2014-2015 and 2015-2016 annual vaccinations.

Repertoires were generated with immunoSEQ multiplex PCR, while TCRdb's copy carries only in-frame clones and drops some. There are about 10,000 clones in the sample; approximately 80% occur only once, and 0.77% lies in the top ten. Time point denoted: 2014-2015 season, 7 days after vaccination. The junction had 9 bases not matched to a gene; V was cut back by 7 bases and J by 0 bases. The germline gives CDR1 MDHEN, CDR2 SYDVKM. This CDR3 has 16 amino acids. The genes are TRBV28 and TRBJ1-3; 7 bases match TRBD1. The sequence derives from an adult who received the influenza vaccine. The material was CXCR5- memory CD4+ T cells sorted from blood, obtained 7 days after influenza vaccination. CDR3 loop: CASTPGTALSGNTIYF. The DNA of the CDR3 is TGTGCCAGCACCCCCGGGACAGCTCTCTCTGGAAACACCATATATTTT.